This T cell receptor beta chain was identified during a study of T cells in Graves' hyperthyroidism and ophthalmopathy. Overall study findings and caveats: It was a median around 6 months before onset that the model predicted ophthalmopathy. Researchers found most expanded thyroid clonotypes above 0.001 in blood as well.

About this clonotype itself: No antigen is known for it.

Trimming removed 6 bases at V and 1 base at J, with 7 bases between. Germline values: CDR1 SGHVT, CDR2 SQSDAQ. This CDR3 has 13 residues. Uncontrolled infection, other autoimmune disease, pregnancy or lactation disqualified patients from enrolment. It was RNA transcripts that yielded the amplified TCR beta CDR3 regions. First-round RT-PCR of the TCR CDR3 relied on the HTBI primer set. TCRdb reprocessed the multiplex PCR reads via MiXCR and lists one record per CDR3 protein. Counted here are roughly 500,000 distinct CDR3 sequences, 40% to 50% occurring once; the ten biggest clones make up about 43%. The TCR comes from an adult woman with Graves' disease, either hyperthyroidism or ophthalmopathy (not recorded which). Sequences were obtained from peripheral blood or thyroid tissue (not recorded which). The V gene is TRBV7-4, the J gene TRBJ1-3; D gene unclear. The CDR3 nucleotides are TGTGCCAGCAGGATAGGGTCTGGAAACACCATATATTTT. Translating gives CASRIGSGNTIYF.